This TCR beta chain was captured by sequencing in a study of blood T cell repertoires in COVID-19. Sequencing was performed with immunoSEQ multiplex PCR; in TCRdb, only in-frame clones are kept and a portion is missing. Of about 33,000 clones listed, roughly nine tenths are singletons. J lost 2 bases, V lost 7 bases, and 7 bases had no gene match. Germline loops: CDR1 MGHDK, CDR2 SYGVNS. This CDR3 contains 14 residues. The chain joins TRBV25-1 to TRBJ2-7; TRBD1 agrees at 8 bases. Sequencing was performed on peripheral blood. The origin of this receptor is a human donor with active COVID-19. The donor label of this sample is uncertain. CDR3 DNA: TGTGCCAGCACCCGGACAGGGCCGACCTACGAGCAGTACTTC. It is translated as CASTRTGPTYEQYF.